These T cell receptor beta chains were read from a single sample in a study of blood T cell repertoires in COVID-19. Data came from immunoSEQ multiplex PCR; TCRdb stores just in-frame clones and leaves some out. Of about 52,000 clones detected, over 75% appear once; the ten largest clones hold 15% to 20%. The source material was peripheral blood. Receptors originate from a human donor with active COVID-19. The donor label of this sample is uncertain. Each CDR3 is given with its conserved first and last residue. A D gene is named only where the DNA matches it firmly. Clone size, where shown, is once, few, many, or a class for clones that have expanded.

v_gene	len	abundance	d_gene	j_gene	CDR3nt	CDR3aa
TRBV7-2	17	NA	TRBD1	TRBJ1-1	TGTGCCAGCAGCTTAATATCTGGGGCAGGGGGCCTCACTGAAGCTTTCTTT	CASSLISGAGGLTEAFF
TRBV4-3	15	NA	TRBD2	TRBJ2-3	TGCGCCAGCAGCCAAGAGGAGCGGGGCAGAGATACGCAGTATTTT	CASSQEERGRDTQYF
TRBV13	15	NA	NA	TRBJ2-7	TGTGCCAGCAGCTTAGACGCACAAGGGACTTACGAGCAGTACTTC	CASSLDAQGTYEQYF
TRBV2	15	NA	TRBD1	TRBJ1-2	TGTGCCAGCAAGGACAGGGGGGGTTATAACTATGGCTACACCTTC	CASKDRGGYNYGYTF
TRBV5-4	15	NA	NA	TRBJ1-1	TGTGCCAGCAGCTTGCGCCGGGGGGATGACACTGAAGCTTTCTTT	CASSLRRGDDTEAFF
TRBV5-4	16	NA	NA	TRBJ1-1	TGTGCCAGCAGCCTGCTTGTGGCTCACAAGAACACTGAAGCTTTCTTT	CASSLLVAHKNTEAFF
TRBV7-9	13	NA	NA	TRBJ1-1	TGTGCCAGCAGCTTTAGTCGGGGCACTGAAGCTTTCTTT	CASSFSRGTEAFF
TRBV9	14	NA	NA	TRBJ1-5	TGTGCCAGCAGCGTAGAAGGGGGCAATCAGCCCCAGCATTTT	CASSVEGGNQPQHF
TRBV10-3	15	NA	TRBD1	TRBJ1-5	TGTGCCATCAGCCTCACAGGGGACCCTAATCAGCCCCAGCATTTT	CAISLTGDPNQPQHF
TRBV11-2	17	NA	TRBD2	TRBJ2-7	TGTGCCAGCAGCTTAATCCCCGGACTAGTCACTCCCTACGAGCAGTACTTC	CASSLIPGLVTPYEQYF
TRBV3-1/TRBV3-2	15	NA	TRBD1	TRBJ1-5	TGTGCCAGCAGCCAAGTAGGGGGCGGTAATCAGCCCCAGCATTTT	CASSQVGGGNQPQHF
TRBV19	12	NA	TRBD1	TRBJ1-2	TGTGCCAGTAGTTACAGGGGCTATGGCTACACCTTC	CASSYRGYGYTF
TRBV4-2	14	NA	TRBD1	TRBJ2-5	TGTGCCAGCAGCCCAACAGGGGGCGGTGAGACCCAGTACTTC	CASSPTGGGETQYF
TRBV24-1	14	NA	NA	TRBJ1-5	TGTGCCACCCTACCGGTCGGGGGCAATCAGCCCCAGCATTTT	CATLPVGGNQPQHF
TRBV24-1	11	once	NA	TRBJ1-2	TGTGCCACCAGTGAGGGACATGGCCACACCTTC	CATSEGHGHTF
TRBV19	13	NA	TRBD1	TRBJ1-2	TGTGCCACCATGGACAGGGACATCTATGGCTACACCTTC	CATMDRDIYGYTF
TRBV19	15	NA	NA	TRBJ1-1	TGTGCCAGTAGTAAATTTTCGACAGGTAACACTGAAGCTTTCTTT	CASSKFSTGNTEAFF
TRBV4-1	16	few	NA	TRBJ1-3	TGCGCCAGCAGCGACGCGGGGATGGTAGCTGGAAACACCATATATTTT	CASSDAGMVAGNTIYF
TRBV9	15	NA	NA	TRBJ1-2	TGTGCCAGCAGCGTAGATGGACAGCCTAACTATGGCTACACCTTC	CASSVDGQPNYGYTF
TRBV29-1	12	NA	TRBD1	TRBJ1-1	TGCAGCGTGACGCCGAGACAGGGAGAAGCTTTCTTT	CSVTPRQGEAFF
TRBV4-2	18	NA	TRBD2	TRBJ2-5	TGTGCCAGCAGCCAAGAGCCAGGGGCTAGCGGGTACCAAGAGACCCAGTACTTC	CASSQEPGASGYQETQYF
TRBV7-9	15	few	TRBD2	TRBJ2-3	TGTGCCAGCAGCTTCTACGGGGGGTCCACAGATACGCAGTATTTT	CASSFYGGSTDTQYF
TRBV5-1	16	NA	TRBD1	TRBJ1-4	TGCGCCAGCAGCCTGAGCCCCGGGACAGGGGATGAAAAACTGTTTTTT	CASSLSPGTGDEKLFF
TRBV11-2	13	NA	NA	TRBJ1-5	TGTGCCAGCAGCTTAACGGGAAATCAGCCCCAGCATTTT	CASSLTGNQPQHF
TRBV20-1	14	NA	NA	TRBJ2-7	TGCAGTGCTAGTCCCAACAGGGTCAGAAGGGAGCAGTACTTC	CSASPNRVRREQYF
TRBV5-6	15	NA	NA	TRBJ2-7	TGTGCCAGCAGCTTGGCTCAGGATGGGTCCTACGAGCAGTACTTC	CASSLAQDGSYEQYF
TRBV7-3	14	NA	NA	TRBJ2-1	TGTGCCAGCAGCCTAGGGAGCTCCTACAATGAGCAGTTCTTC	CASSLGSSYNEQFF
TRBV4-1	17	NA	NA	TRBJ1-1	TGCGCCAGCAGCCAAGTCGGGAGGGGGGGACTAAGAACTGAAGCTTTCTTT	CASSQVGRGGLRTEAFF
TRBV19	16	NA	TRBD2	TRBJ2-1	TGTGCCAGTACCCATAGGACTAGCGGGGGAGACAATGAGCAGTTCTTC	CASTHRTSGGDNEQFF
TRBV6-2/TRBV6-3	14	NA	TRBD2	TRBJ2-7	TGTGCCAGCAGTTACTCAGCGGGAACCTACGAGCAGTACTTC	CASSYSAGTYEQYF
TRBV28	11	NA	NA	TRBJ2-3	TGTGCCAGCAGATCAACAGATACGCAGTATTTT	CASRSTDTQYF
TRBV6-6	15	NA	TRBD1	TRBJ1-5	TGTGCCAGCAGTTACTCGGGACAGTCCACTCAGCCCCAGCATTTT	CASSYSGQSTQPQHF
TRBV7-9	15	NA	TRBD1	TRBJ2-1	TGTGCCAGCAGCTTACAGAGACAGGGCAACAATGAGCAGTTCTTC	CASSLQRQGNNEQFF
TRBV12-5	14	NA	TRBD2	TRBJ2-1	TGTGCTAGTGGTTCCCCCGGACTAGCGCATGAGCAGTTCTTC	CASGSPGLAHEQFF
TRBV9	13	NA	NA	TRBJ2-7	TGTGCCAGCAGCGTAGACAGGATGGGCGAGCAGTACTTC	CASSVDRMGEQYF
TRBV2	17	NA	TRBD2	TRBJ2-4	TGTGCCAGCAGTGTGGTAGAAAGCGGGGGGGCTGAAAACATTCAGTACTTC	CASSVVESGGAENIQYF
TRBV7-9	14	NA	NA	TRBJ1-4	TGTGCCAGCAGCTTTTCGGTCCGAAATGAAAAACTGTTTTTT	CASSFSVRNEKLFF